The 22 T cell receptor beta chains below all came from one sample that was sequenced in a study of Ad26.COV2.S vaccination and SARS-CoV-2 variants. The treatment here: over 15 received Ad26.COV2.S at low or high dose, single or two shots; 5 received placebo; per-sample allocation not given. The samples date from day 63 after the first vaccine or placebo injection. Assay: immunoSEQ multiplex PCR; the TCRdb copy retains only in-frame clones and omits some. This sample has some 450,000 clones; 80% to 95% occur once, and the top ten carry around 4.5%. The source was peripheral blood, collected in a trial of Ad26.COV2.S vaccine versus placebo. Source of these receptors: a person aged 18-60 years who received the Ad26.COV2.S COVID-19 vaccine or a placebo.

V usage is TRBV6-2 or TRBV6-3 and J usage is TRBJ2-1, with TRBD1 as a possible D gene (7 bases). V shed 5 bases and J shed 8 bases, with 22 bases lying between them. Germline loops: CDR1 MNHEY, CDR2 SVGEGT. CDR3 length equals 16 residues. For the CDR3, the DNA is TGTGCCAGCAGTCGACAGGGTTTCGGGAGTAGCGATGAGCAGTTCTTC. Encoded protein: CASSRQGFGSSDEQFF.

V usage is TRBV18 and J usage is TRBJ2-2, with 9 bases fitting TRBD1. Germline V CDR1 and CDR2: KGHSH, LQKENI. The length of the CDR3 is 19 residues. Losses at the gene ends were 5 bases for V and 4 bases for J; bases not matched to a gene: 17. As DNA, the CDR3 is TGTGCCAGCTCATCTATGGACAGGGGCCCCCTTAGAGGCACCGGGGAGCTGTTTTTT. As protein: CASSSMDRGPLRGTGELFF.

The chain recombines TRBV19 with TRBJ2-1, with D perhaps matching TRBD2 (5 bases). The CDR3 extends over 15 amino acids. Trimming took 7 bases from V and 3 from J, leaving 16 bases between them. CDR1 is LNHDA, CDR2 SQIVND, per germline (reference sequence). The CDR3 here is CASTYRSGNYNEQFF. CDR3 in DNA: TGTGCCAGTACTTATAGAAGCGGAAACTACAATGAGCAGTTCTTC. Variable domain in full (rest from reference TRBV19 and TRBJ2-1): DGGITQSPKYLFRKEGQNVTLSCEQNLNHDAMYWYRQDPGQGLRLIYYSQIVNDFQKGDIAEGYSVSREKKESFPLTVTSAQKNPTAFYLCASTYRSGNYNEQFFGPGTRLTVL.

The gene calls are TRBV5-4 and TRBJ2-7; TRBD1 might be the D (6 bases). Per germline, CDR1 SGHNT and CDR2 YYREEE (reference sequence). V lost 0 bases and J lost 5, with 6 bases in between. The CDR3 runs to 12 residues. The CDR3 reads CASSLGQDEQYF. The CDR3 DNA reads TGTGCCAGCAGCTTGGGACAGGACGAGCAGTACTTC.

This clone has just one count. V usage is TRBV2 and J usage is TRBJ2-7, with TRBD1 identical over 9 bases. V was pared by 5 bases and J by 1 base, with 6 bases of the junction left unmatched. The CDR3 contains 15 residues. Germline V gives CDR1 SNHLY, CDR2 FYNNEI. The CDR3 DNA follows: TGTGCCAGCAGTTTATCCGGGACAGGGTCCTACGAGCAGTACTTC. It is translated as CASSLSGTGSYEQYF.

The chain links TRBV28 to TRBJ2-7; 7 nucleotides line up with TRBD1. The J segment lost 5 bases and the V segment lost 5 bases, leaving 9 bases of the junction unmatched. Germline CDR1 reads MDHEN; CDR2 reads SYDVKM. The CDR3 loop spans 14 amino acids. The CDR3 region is CASSMFRDSHEQYF. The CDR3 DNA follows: TGTGCCAGCAGTATGTTTAGGGACAGCCACGAGCAGTACTTC. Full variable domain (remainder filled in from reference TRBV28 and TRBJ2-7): DVKVTQSSRYLVKRTGEKVFLECVQDMDHENMFWYRQDPGLGLRLIYFSYDVKMKEKGDIPEGYSVSREKKERFSLILESASTNQTSMYLCASSMFRDSHEQYFGPGTRLTVT.

The CDR3, as DNA: TGTGCCAGCAGCGCCAAAGAGCGGGCAGAGACCCAGTACTTC. This gives the protein CASSAKERAETQYF. The chain has TRBV9 and TRBJ2-5; a possible D gene is TRBD2 (6 bases). Germline V gene data show CDR1 as SGDLS and CDR2 as YYNGEE. Trimming shortened V by 3 bases and J by 4 bases, and 13 bases separated the two germline ends. The CDR3 sequence is 14 residues long.

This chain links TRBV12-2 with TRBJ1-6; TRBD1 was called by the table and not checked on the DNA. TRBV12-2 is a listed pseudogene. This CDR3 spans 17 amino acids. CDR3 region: CASRLVVQGARNSPLHF. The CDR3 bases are TGTGCAAGTCGCTTAGTAGTCCAGGGGGCACGAAATTCACCCCTCCACTTT.

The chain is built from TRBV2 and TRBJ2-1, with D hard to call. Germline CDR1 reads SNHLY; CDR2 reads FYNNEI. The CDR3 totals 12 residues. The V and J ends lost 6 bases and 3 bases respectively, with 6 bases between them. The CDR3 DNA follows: TGTGCCAGCAGCAGAAGCTACAATGAGCAGTTCTTC. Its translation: CASSRSYNEQFF.

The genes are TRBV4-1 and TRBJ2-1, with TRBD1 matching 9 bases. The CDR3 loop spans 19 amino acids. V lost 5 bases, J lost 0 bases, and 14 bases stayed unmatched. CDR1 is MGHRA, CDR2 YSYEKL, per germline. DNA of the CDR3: TGCGCCAGCAGCTTCAACAGGGGGCGCGGGTCCCTCTCCTACAATGAGCAGTTCTTC. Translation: CASSFNRGRGSLSYNEQFF.

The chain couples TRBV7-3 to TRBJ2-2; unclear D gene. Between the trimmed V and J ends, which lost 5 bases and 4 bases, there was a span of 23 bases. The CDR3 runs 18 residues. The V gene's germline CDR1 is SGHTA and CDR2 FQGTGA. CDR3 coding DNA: TGTGCCAGCAGCCCGCAAATAGGCCTAGTAGCTCGCACCGGGGAGCTGTTTTTT. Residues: CASSPQIGLVARTGELFF.

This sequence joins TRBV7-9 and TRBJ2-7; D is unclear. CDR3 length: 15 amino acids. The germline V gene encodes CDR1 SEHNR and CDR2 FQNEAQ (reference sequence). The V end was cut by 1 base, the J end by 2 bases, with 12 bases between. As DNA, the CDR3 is TGTGCCAGCAGCTTAGGATGGGCTAGGACCTACGAGCAGTACTTC. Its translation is CASSLGWARTYEQYF.

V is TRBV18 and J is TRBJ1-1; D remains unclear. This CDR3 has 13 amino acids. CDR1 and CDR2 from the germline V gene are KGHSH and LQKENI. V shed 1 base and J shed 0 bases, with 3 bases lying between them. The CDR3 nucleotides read TGTGCCAGCTCACCACGAGTGAACACTGAAGCTTTCTTT. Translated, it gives CASSPRVNTEAFF.

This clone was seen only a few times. DNA of the CDR3: TGTGCCAGCAGCTTAGCGGGAGCATATACGCAGTATTTT. Translation: CASSLAGAYTQYF. The chain links TRBV7-9 to TRBJ2-3; tentative D call: TRBD2 (5 bases). Per the germline V gene, CDR1 is SEHNR and CDR2 is FQNEAQ (reference sequence). Trimming stripped 0 bases from V and 7 bases from J, with 8 bases between. This CDR3 comprises 13 residues.

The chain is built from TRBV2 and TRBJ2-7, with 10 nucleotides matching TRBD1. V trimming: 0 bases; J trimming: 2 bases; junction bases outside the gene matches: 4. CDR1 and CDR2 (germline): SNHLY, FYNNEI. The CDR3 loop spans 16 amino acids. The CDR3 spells CASSEAGQGRPYEQYF. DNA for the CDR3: TGTGCCAGCAGTGAAGCGGGACAGGGGAGACCCTACGAGCAGTACTTC.

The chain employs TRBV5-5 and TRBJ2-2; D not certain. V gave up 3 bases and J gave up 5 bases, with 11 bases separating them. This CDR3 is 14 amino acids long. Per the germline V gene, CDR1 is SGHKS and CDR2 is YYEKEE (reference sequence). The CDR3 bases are TGTGCCAGCAGCTACGCGACCCAGACCGGGGAGCTGTTTTTT. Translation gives CASSYATQTGELFF.

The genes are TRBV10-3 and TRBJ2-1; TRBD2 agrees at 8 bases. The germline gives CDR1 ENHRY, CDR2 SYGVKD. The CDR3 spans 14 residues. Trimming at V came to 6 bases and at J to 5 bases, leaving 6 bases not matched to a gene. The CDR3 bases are TGTGCCATCAGGGGTAAACTAGCGGACAATGAGCAGTTCTTC. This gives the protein CAIRGKLADNEQFF.

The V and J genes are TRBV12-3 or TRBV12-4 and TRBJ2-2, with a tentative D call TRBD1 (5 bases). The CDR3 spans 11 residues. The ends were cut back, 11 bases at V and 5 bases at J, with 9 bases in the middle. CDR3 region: CAGRGTGELFF. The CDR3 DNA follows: TGTGCCGGAAGGGGAACCGGGGAGCTGTTTTTT.

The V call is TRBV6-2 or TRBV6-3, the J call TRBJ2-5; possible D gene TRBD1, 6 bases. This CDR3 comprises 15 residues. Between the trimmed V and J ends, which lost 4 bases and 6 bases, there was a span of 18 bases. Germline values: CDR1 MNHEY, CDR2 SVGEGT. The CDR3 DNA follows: TGTGCCAGCAGTTTCAGGGGCCAGGGTGGGAAGACCCAGTACTTC. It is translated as CASSFRGQGGKTQYF.

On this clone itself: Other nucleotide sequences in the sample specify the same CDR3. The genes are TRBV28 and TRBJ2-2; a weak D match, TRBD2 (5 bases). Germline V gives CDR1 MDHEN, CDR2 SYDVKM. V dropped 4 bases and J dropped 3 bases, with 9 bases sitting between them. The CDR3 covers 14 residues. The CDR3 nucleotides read TGTGCCAGCAGTTCCCCCGGGGACACCGGGGAGCTGTTTTTT. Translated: CASSSPGDTGELFF.

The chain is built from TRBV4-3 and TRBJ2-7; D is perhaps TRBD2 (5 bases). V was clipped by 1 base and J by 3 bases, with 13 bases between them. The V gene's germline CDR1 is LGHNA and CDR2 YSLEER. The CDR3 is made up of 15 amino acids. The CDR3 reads CASSQVEGEGYEQYF. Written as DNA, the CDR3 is TGCGCCAGCAGCCAAGTTGAGGGAGAGGGCTACGAGCAGTACTTC.

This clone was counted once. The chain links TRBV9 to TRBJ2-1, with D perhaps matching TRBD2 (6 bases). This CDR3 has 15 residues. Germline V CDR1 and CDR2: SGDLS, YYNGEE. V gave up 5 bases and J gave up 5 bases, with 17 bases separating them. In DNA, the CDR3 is TGTGCCAGCAGTGAAACGGGAGTTCTGAACAATGAGCAGTTCTTC. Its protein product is CASSETGVLNNEQFF.